This T cell receptor (beta chain) was captured in a study of glioma-infiltrating T cells. Study-wide results and caveats: Above-expected tissue-blood divergence occurred in all gliomas, most in low-grade ones.

Amplification of TCR alpha and beta CDR3 regions from RNA used iRepertoire nested multiplex PCR. Tissue mRNA or PBMC total RNA, roughly 90-400 ng, went into one-step reverse transcription and amplification. TCRdb itself ran the multiplex PCR reads through MiXCR, one entry per CDR3 protein. Of 150,000 to 200,000 distinct CDR3 sequences in the sample, more than 35% were seen once. The germline V gene encodes CDR1 SNHLY and CDR2 FYNNEI. The V end lost 10 bases, the J end lost 7 bases, and 15 bases lay between the germline ends. This CDR3 is 12 amino acids long. As for this clonotype: Its antigen is as yet unknown. Given a much more abundant clone one base away, this may be a read error.

The TCR originated in a human donor with low-grade glioma or glioblastoma, undergoing nonglioma brain surgery, or in good health (not recorded which). V and J are TRBV2 and TRBJ2-3; D remains unclear. Specimen: glioma tissue, nonneoplastic brain tissue, or PBMCs (not recorded which). The CDR3 is CAKHSPPYTQYF. Written as DNA, the CDR3 is TGTGCCAAGCACAGTCCCCCATATACGCAGTATTTT.